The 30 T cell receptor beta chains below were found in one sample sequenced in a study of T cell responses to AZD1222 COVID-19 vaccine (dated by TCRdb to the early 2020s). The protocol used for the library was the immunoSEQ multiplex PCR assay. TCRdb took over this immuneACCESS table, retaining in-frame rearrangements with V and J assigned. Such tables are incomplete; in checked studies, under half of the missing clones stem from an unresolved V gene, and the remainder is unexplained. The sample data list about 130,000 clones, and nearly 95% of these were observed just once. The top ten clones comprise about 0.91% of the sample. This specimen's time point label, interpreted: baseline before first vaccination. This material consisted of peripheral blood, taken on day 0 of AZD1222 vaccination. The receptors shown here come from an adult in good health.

The CDR3 here is CASSQDYRVPSVYGYTF. As DNA, the CDR3 is TGTGCCAGCAGCCAAGATTACAGGGTCCCCTCGGTCTATGGCTACACCTTC. The chain uses TRBV4-2 and TRBJ1-2; tentatively, D is TRBD1 (6 bases). Germline values: CDR1 LGHNA, CDR2 YNFKEQ. The germline V and J ends were trimmed by 0 bases and 4 bases, with 18 bases remaining between them. The CDR3 extends over 17 amino acids.

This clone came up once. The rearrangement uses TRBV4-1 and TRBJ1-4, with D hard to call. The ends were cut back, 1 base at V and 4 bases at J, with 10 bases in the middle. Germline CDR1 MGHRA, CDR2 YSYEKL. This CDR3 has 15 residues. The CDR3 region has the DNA TGCGCCAGCAGCCAAGCCCGGGCCCTTAATGAAAAACTGTTTTTT. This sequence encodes CASSQARALNEKLFF.

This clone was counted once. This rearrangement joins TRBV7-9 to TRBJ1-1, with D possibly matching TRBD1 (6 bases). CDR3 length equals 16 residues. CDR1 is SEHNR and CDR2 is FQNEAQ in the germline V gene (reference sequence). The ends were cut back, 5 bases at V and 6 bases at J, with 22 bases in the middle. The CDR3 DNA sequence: TGTGCCAGCAGCCTCCCCCGTACAGGGCTTGGCTCTGAAGCTTTCTTT. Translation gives CASSLPRTGLGSEAFF.

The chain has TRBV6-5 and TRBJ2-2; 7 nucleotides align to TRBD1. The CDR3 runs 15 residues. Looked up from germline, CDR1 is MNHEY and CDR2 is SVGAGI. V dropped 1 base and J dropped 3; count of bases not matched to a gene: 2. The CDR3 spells CASSYYRGDTGELFF. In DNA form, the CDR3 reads TGTGCCAGCAGTTACTACAGGGGAGACACCGGGGAGCTGTTTTTT.

The chain's CDR3 is CASSLGVGVGYGYTF. Written as DNA, the CDR3 is TGTGCCAGCAGCTTAGGGGTCGGGGTTGGGTATGGCTACACCTTC. V gene TRBV7-9 combines with J gene TRBJ1-2; D gene ambiguous. CDR1 SEHNR and CDR2 FQNEAQ come from the germline V gene (reference sequence). Trimming stripped 1 base from V and 5 bases from J, with 14 bases between. The CDR3 length is 15 residues.

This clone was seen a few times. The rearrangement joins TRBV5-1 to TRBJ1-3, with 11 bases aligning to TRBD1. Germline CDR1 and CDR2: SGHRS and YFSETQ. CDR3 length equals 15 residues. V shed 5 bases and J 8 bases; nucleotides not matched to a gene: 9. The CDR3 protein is CASRPPGQGGHTIYF. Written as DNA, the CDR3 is TGCGCCAGCAGACCACCGGGACAGGGGGGTCACACCATATATTTT.

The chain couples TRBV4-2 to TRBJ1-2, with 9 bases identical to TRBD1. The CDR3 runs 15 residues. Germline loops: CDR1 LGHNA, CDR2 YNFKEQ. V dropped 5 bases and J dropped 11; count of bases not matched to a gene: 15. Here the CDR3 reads CASSRRGQGTLGYTF. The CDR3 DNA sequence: TGTGCCAGCAGCAGGCGCGGACAGGGGACTTTGGGGTACACCTTC.

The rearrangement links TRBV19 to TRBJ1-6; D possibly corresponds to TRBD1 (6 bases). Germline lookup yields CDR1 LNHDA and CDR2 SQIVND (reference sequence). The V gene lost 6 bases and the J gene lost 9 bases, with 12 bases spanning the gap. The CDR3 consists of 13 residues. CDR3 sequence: CASRTGSASPLHF. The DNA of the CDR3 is TGTGCCAGTAGAACAGGGTCTGCTTCACCCCTCCACTTT.

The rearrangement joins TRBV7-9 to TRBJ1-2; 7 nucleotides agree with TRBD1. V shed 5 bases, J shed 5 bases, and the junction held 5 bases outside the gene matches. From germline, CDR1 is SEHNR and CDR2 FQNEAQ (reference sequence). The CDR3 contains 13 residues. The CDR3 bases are TGTGCCAGCAGCCGGGACAGCGTATATGGCTACACCTTC. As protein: CASSRDSVYGYTF.

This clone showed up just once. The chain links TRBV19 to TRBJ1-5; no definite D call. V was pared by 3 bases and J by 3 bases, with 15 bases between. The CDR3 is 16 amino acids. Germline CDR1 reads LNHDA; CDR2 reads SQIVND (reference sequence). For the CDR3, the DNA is TGTGCCAGTAGTATGACTTTTAAACAGATCAATCAGCCCCAGCATTTT. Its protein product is CASSMTFKQINQPQHF.

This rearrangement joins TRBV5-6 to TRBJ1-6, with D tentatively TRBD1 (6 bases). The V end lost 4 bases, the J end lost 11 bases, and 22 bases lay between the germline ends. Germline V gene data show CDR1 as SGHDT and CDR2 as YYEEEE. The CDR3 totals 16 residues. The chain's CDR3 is CASSELGGRDRAPLHF. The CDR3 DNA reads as TGTGCCAGCAGCGAGCTGGGGGGCAGGGATAGGGCACCCCTCCACTTT.

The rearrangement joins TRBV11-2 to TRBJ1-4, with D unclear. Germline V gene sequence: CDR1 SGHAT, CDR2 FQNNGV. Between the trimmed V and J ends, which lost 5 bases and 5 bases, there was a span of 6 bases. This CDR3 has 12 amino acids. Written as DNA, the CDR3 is TGTGCCAGCAGCCCACCAAATGAAAAACTGTTTTTT. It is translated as CASSPPNEKLFF. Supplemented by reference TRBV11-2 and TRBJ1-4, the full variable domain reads EAGVAQSPRYKIIEKRQSVAFWCNPISGHATLYWYQQILGQGPKLLIQFQNNGVVDDSQLPKDRFSAERLKGVDSTLKIQPAKLEDSAVYLCASSPPNEKLFFGSGTQLSVL.

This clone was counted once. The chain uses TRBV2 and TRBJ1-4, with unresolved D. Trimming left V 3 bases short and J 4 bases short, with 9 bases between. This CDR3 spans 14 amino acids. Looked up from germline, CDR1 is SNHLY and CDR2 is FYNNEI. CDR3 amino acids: CASSDGLRNEKLFF. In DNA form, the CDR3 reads TGTGCCAGCAGTGACGGGCTCCGTAATGAAAAACTGTTTTTT.

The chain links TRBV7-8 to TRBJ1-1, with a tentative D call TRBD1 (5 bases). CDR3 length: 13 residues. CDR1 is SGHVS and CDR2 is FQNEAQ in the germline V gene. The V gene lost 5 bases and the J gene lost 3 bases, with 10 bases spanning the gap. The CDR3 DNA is TGTGCCAGCAGCGTTAACAGGTACACTGAAGCTTTCTTT. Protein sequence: CASSVNRYTEAFF.

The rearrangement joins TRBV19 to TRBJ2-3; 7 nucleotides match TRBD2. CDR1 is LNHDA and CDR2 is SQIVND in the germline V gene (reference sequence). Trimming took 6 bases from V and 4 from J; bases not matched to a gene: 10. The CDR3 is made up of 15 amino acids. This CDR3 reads CASSQPREGADTQYF. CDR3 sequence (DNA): TGTGCCAGTAGCCAACCCAGGGAGGGCGCAGATACGCAGTATTTT. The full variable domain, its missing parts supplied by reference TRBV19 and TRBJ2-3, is DGGITQSPKYLFRKEGQNVTLSCEQNLNHDAMYWYRQDPGQGLRLIYYSQIVNDFQKGDIAEGYSVSREKKESFPLTVTSAQKNPTAFYLCASSQPREGADTQYFGPGTRLTVL.

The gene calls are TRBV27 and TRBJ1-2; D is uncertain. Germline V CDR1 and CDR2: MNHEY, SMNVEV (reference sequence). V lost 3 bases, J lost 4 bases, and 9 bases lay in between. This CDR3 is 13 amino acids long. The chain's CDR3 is CASSFSGFYGYTF. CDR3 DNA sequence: TGTGCCAGCAGTTTTTCAGGTTTCTATGGCTACACCTTC.

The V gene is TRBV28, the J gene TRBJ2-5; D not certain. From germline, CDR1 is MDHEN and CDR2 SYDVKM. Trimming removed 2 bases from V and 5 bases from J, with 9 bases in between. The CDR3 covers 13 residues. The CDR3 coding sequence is TGTGCCAGCAGTTTAGTTAGCCTGGAGACCCAGTACTTC. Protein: CASSLVSLETQYF.

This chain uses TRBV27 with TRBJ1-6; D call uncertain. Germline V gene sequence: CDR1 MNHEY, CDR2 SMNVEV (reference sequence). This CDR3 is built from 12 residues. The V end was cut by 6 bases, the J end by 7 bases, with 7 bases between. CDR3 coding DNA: TGTGCCAGCAGGGAGTTCAATTCACCCCTCCACTTT. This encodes CASREFNSPLHF.

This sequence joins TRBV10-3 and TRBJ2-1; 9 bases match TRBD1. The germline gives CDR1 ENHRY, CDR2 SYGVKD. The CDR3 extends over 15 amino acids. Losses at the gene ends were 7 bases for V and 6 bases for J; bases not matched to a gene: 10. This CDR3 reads CAITVDRGLSNEQFF. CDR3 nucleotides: TGTGCCATCACCGTGGACAGGGGCTTGAGCAATGAGCAGTTCTTC.

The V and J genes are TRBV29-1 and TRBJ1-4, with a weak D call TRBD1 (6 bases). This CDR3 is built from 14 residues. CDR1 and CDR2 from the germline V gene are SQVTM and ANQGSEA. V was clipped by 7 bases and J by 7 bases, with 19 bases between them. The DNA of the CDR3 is TGCAGCGCGACGTCCGGGGGCAAGGGTGAAAAACTGTTTTTT. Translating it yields CSATSGGKGEKLFF. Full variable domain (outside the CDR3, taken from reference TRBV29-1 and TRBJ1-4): SAVISQKPSRDICQRGTSLTIQCQVDSQVTMMFWYRQQPGQSLTLIATANQGSEATYESGFVIDKFPISRPNLTFSTLTVSNMSPEDSSIYLCSATSGGKGEKLFFGSGTQLSVL.

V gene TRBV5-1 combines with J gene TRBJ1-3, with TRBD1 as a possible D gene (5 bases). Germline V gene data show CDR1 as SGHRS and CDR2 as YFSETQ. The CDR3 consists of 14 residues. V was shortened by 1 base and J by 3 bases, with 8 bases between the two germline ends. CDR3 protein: CASSLTGGGNTIYF. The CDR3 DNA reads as TGCGCCAGCAGCTTGACAGGAGGTGGAAACACCATATATTTT.

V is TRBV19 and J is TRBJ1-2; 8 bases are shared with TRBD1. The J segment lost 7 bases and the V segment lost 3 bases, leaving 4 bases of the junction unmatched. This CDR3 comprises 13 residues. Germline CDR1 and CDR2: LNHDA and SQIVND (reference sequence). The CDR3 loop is CASSIQGAGGYTF. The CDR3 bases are TGTGCCAGTAGTATCCAGGGGGCCGGTGGCTACACCTTC.

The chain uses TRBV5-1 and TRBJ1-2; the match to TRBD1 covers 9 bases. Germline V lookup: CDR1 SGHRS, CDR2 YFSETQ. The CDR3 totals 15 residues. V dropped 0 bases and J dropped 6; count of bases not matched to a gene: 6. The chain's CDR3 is CASSLGQGGINGYTF. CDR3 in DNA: TGCGCCAGCAGCTTGGGACAGGGGGGTATTAATGGCTACACCTTC.

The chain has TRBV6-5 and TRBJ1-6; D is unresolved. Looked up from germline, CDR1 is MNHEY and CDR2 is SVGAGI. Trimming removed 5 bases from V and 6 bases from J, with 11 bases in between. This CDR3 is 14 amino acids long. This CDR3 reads CASSREDFNSPLHF. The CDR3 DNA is TGTGCCAGCAGTAGGGAGGATTTTAATTCACCCCTCCACTTT.

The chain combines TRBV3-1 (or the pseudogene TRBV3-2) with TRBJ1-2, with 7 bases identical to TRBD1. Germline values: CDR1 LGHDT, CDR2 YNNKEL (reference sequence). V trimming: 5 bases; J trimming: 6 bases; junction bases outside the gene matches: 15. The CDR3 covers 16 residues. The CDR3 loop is CASSNQVGQETDGYTF. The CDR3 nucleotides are TGTGCCAGCAGCAATCAGGTAGGACAGGAGACGGATGGCTACACCTTC.

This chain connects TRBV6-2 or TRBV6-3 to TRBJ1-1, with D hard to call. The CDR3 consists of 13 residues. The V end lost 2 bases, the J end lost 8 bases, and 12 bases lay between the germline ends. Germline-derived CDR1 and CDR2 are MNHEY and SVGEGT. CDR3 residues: CASSYKGAGEAFF. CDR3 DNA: TGTGCCAGCAGTTACAAAGGAGCGGGGGAAGCTTTCTTT.

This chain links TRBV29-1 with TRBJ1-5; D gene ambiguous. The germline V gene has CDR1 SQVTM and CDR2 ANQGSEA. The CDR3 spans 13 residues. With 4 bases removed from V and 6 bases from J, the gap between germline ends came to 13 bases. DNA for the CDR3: TGCAGCGTTGGAGAGGGATTCGGTCAGCCCCAGCATTTT. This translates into CSVGEGFGQPQHF.

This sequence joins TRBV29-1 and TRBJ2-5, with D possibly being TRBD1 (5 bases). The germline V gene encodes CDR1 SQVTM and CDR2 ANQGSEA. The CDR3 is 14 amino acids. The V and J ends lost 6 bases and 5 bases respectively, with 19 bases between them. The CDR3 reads CSVLTVVVMETQYF. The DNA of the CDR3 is TGCAGCGTGCTGACAGTCGTCGTAATGGAGACCCAGTACTTC.

The CDR3 nucleotides are TGTGCCAGCAGGGACAGATCTGGGGCCAACGTCCTGACTTTC. It codes for CASRDRSGANVLTF. The rearrangement uses TRBV2 and TRBJ2-6; a possible D gene is TRBD1 (6 bases). The length of the CDR3 is 14 residues. Per the germline V gene, CDR1 is SNHLY and CDR2 is FYNNEI. V was clipped by 6 bases and J by 1 base, with 7 bases between them.

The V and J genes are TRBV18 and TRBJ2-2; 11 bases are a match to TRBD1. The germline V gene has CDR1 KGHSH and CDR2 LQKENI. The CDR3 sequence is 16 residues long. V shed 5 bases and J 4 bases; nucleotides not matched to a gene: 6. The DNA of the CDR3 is TGTGCCAGCTCAATTGGACAGGGGGCGACCACCGGGGAGCTGTTTTTT. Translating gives CASSIGQGATTGELFF.